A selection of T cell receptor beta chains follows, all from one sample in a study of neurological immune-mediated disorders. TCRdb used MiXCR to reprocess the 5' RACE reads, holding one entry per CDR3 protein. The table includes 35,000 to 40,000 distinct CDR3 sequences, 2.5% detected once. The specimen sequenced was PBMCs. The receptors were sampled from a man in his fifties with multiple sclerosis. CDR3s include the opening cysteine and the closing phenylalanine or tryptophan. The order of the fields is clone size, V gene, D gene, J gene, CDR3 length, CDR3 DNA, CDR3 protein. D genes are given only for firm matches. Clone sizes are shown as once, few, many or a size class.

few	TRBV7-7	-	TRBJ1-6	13	TGTGCTAGCAGCCCCAGGGAGGGTTCACCCCTCAACTTT	CASSPREGSPLNF
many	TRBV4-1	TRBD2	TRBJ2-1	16	TGCGCCAGCAGCCATCCTAGCGGGGCATCCTACAATGAGCAGTTCTTC	CASSHPSGASYNEQFF
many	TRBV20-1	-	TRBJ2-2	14	TGCAGTGCTCGCACTTGGCGTAACACCGGGGAGCTGTTTTTT	CSARTWRNTGELFF
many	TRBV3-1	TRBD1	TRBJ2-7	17	TGTGCCAGCAGCCAAAGGGTGTTGGGACAGGGGACCTACGAGCAGTACTTC	CASSQRVLGQGTYEQYF
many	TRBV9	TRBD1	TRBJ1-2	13	TGTGCCAGCAGCGTCGACAGGGGTGGGGGCTACACCTTC	CASSVDRGGGYTF
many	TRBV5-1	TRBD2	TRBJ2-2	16	TGCGCCAGCAGTCAGCAGACTAGCGGAAACACCGGGGAGCTGTTTTTT	CASSQQTSGNTGELFF
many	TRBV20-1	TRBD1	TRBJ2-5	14	TGCAGTGCGCTGACAGGGTTCTTCAAAGGGACCCAGTACTTC	CSALTGFFKGTQYF
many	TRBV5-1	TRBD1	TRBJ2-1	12	TGCGCCAGTTCAGGGGGCTACGATGAGCAGTTCTTC	CASSGGYDEQFF
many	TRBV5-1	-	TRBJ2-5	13	TGCGCCAGCAGCTGGGGGACCCAAGAGACCCAGTACTTC	CASSWGTQETQYF
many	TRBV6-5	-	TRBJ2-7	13	TGTGCCAGCAGAGCTCCGGCGCTTCGAGAGCAGTACTTC	CASRAPALREQYF
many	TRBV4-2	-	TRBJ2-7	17	TGTGCCAGCAGCCAAGATTCGAACAGGGATTGGGCCTACGAGCAGTACTTC	CASSQDSNRDWAYEQYF
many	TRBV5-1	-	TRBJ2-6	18	TGCGCCAGCAGCTTGGCCGCGGCAGTCGGGTCTGGGGCCAACGTCCTGACTTTC	CASSLAAAVGSGANVLTF
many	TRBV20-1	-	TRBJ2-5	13	TGCAGTGCCGGTGGGGGGCTCCAAAGGACCCAGTACTTC	CSAGGGLQRTQYF
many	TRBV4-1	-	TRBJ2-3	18	TGCGCCAGCAGCCAATTTCCGGAAAGGGTCGGTAGCACAGATACGCAGTATTTT	CASSQFPERVGSTDTQYF
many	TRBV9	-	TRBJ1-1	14	TGTGCCAGCAGCGTAGGATCCGGGGCCCCTGAAGCTTTCTTT	CASSVGSGAPEAFF